This TCR beta chain emerged from a study of T cells in Graves' hyperthyroidism and ophthalmopathy. The CDR3 regions of TCR beta were amplified from RNA transcripts. During a first-round RT-PCR of the TCR CDR3, the HTBI primer set was used. TCRdb analysed the multiplex PCR reads with MiXCR anew, one entry per CDR3 protein. The data show approximately 560,000 distinct CDR3 sequences, about half seen once. Germline CDR1 is SEHNR and CDR2 is FQNEAQ (reference sequence). The CDR3 covers 16 residues. With 5 bases removed from V and 12 bases from J, the gap between germline ends came to 25 bases. The sequencing sample was made of peripheral blood or thyroid tissue (not recorded which). The chain carries TRBV7-9 and TRBJ1-4; D gene unclear. This TCR was recovered from a young woman with Graves' hyperthyroidism. CDR3: CASSQDGMTPGSELFF. For the CDR3, the DNA is TGTGCCAGCAGCCAAGATGGTATGACTCCCGGGTCGGAACTGTTTTTT.